A few counts support the clone carrying this TCR beta chain. Its target is unknown. This entry comes from a study of PD-L1 blockade in urothelial cancer. Study background: Bladder-origin urothelial cancer in males described about 85% of the roughly 29 patients. A median blood sample held about 140,000 T cells and 75,000 to 85,000 unique TCRs. Study results and caveats: For durable-benefit patients, tumor-associated blood clones expanded more at 3 weeks.

The repertoire was sequenced with immunoSEQ multiplex PCR; TCRdb's copy has only in-frame clones and lacks some. The sample yields 90,000 or so clones, nearly 90% seen once. Per the germline V gene, CDR1 is SGDLS and CDR2 is YYNGEE. CDR3 length: 14 residues. Trimming removed 6 bases at V and 0 bases at J, with 12 bases between. The time point is: pretreatment peripheral blood. This chain connects TRBV9 to TRBJ1-1, with D possibly TRBD1 on 5 matching bases. The sequence was obtained from a man in his 60s with urothelial cancer. This specimen consisted of PBMCs, obtained around atezolizumab (anti-PD-L1) treatment. CDR3 sequence reads: CASTPGHMNTEAFF. CDR3 DNA sequence: TGTGCCAGCACCCCCGGACATATGAACACTGAAGCTTTCTTT. Based on the CDR3 plus reference TRBV9 and TRBJ1-1, the full variable domain is DSGVTQTPKHLITATGQRVTLRCSPRSGDLSVYWYQQSLDQGLQFLIQYYNGEERAKGNILERFSAQQFPDLHSELNLSSLELGDSALYFCASTPGHMNTEAFFGQGTRLTVV.